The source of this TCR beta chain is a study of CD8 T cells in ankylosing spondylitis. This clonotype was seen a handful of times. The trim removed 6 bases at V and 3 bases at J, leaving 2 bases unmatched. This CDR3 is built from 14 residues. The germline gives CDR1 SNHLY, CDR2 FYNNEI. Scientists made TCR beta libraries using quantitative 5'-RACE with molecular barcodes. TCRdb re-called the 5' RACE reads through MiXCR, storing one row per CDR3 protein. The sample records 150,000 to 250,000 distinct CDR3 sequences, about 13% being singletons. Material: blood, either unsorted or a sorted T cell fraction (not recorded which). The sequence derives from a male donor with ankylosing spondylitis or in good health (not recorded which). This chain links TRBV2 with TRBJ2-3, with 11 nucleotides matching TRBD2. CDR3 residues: CASRTSGTTDTQYF. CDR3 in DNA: TGTGCCAGCAGGACTAGCGGGACGACAGATACGCAGTATTTT.